This TCR beta chain stems from a study of OX40 agonist ivuxolimab in advanced cancers. Overall study context: Having had anti-PD-1, anti-PD-L1 or anti-CTLA-4 therapy before was allowed, and roughly 39% had some. Study findings and constraints: CD8+ T cells (on average) carried more expanded clones than CD4+ T cells.

With respect to this clone: The antigen is unknown.

V was shortened by 4 bases and J by 2 bases, with 19 bases between the two germline ends. Germline CDR1 is SGHRS and CDR2 is YFSETQ. The CDR3 is 17 amino acids. Only in-frame clones appear in the TCRdb table, and some are missing; sequencing was by immunoSEQ multiplex PCR. The repertoire consists of approximately 32,000 clones, with about 92% occurring once and the leading ten covering 9.1%. This clonotype was obtained from an adult with an advanced solid tumor such as melanoma, head and neck, liver or kidney cancer. Sequenced here: CD4+ or CD8+ T cells sorted from blood, sampled in a trial of the OX40 agonist ivuxolimab. The rearrangement joins TRBV5-1 to TRBJ1-3, with TRBD1 as a possible D gene (5 bases). The CDR3 reads CASSRSNPRAPGNTIYF. For the CDR3, the DNA is TGCGCCAGCAGCCGATCAAACCCCAGGGCCCCTGGAAACACCATATATTTT.